These 20 T cell receptor beta chains were sequenced from one sample in a study of CD8 T cells in Susac syndrome. cDNA came from roughly 0.47 to 1 ug RNA primed by random hexamers. Each CDR3 protein gets one entry after TCRdb re-called the immunoSEQ multiplex PCR reads with MiXCR. The table has roughly 120,000 distinct CDR3 sequences, around 94% seen once. Sequenced input: CD4+ T cells from PBMCs. The receptor source for this set is a human donor in good health.

This clonotype was seen just once. This sequence joins TRBV5-1 and TRBJ2-7, with TRBD1 as a possible D gene (5 bases). Trimming cost V 0 bases and J 3 bases, with 13 bases left between them. The V gene's germline CDR1 is SGHRS and CDR2 YFSETQ. CDR3 length equals 15 residues. The CDR3 protein is CASSLAEGADYEQYF. For the CDR3, the DNA is TGCGCCAGCAGCTTGGCCGAAGGGGCAGACTACGAGCAGTACTTC. Full variable domain (remainder filled in from reference TRBV5-1 and TRBJ2-7): KAGVTQTPRYLIKTRGQQVTLSCSPISGHRSVSWYQQTPGQGLQFLFEYFSETQRNKGNFPGRFSGRQFSNSRSEMNVSTLELGDSALYLCASSLAEGADYEQYFGPGTRLTVT.

CDR3 protein: CASSPTSGRAFAYEQYF. The CDR3 nucleotides are TGTGCCAGCAGTCCTACTAGCGGGAGGGCCTTCGCCTACGAGCAGTACTTC. This chain joins TRBV28 and TRBJ2-7; 13 nucleotides align to TRBD2. This CDR3 comprises 17 residues. Unmatched junction bases numbered 9, after V lost 5 bases and J lost 2 bases. In germline, CDR1 is MDHEN, CDR2 SYDVKM.

The J gene is TRBJ2-3, the V gene TRBV7-3; perhaps TRBD2 as D (6 bases). The CDR3 consists of 16 residues. The V end lost 5 bases, the J end lost 3 bases, and 18 bases lay between the germline ends. CDR1 is SGHTA and CDR2 is FQGTGA in the germline V gene. The CDR3 protein is CASSLAGGGGTDTQYF. The CDR3 DNA sequence: TGTGCCAGCAGCCTTGCTGGGGGAGGTGGGACAGATACGCAGTATTTT.

The J gene is TRBJ2-7, the V gene TRBV5-8; 11 bases map to TRBD2. V lost 4 bases and J lost 6; bases outside the gene matches: 12. CDR3 length: 16 residues. Germline lookup yields CDR1 SGHTS and CDR2 YDEGEE. Here the CDR3 reads CASSPYLAGGTSEQYF. The CDR3 region has the DNA TGTGCCAGCAGCCCGTATCTAGCGGGAGGTACGAGCGAGCAGTACTTC.

This chain connects TRBV9 to TRBJ2-1, with D possibly being TRBD1 (6 bases). The CDR3 runs 13 residues. Germline V gene data show CDR1 as SGDLS and CDR2 as YYNGEE. V gave up 0 bases and J gave up 10 bases, with 11 bases separating them. The CDR3 nucleotides read TGTGCCAGCAGCGTAGTAGGGGGTCACGAGCAGTTCTTC. Translated: CASSVVGGHEQFF. Full variable domain (missing parts from reference TRBV9 and TRBJ2-1): DSGVTQTPKHLITATGQRVTLRCSPRSGDLSVYWYQQSLDQGLQFLIQYYNGEERAKGNILERFSAQQFPDLHSELNLSSLELGDSALYFCASSVVGGHEQFFGPGTRLTVL.

The CDR3 here is CASSLGQGRTGELFF. CDR3 DNA sequence: TGTGCCAGCAGCCTGGGGCAGGGGAGAACCGGGGAGCTGTTTTTT. The gene calls are TRBV3-1 and TRBJ2-2, with D possibly being TRBD1 (6 bases). CDR3 size: 15 residues. In germline, CDR1 is LGHDT, CDR2 YNNKEL (reference sequence). The V end lost 4 bases, the J end lost 5 bases, and 14 bases lay between the germline ends.

This chain uses TRBV7-2 with TRBJ2-1; tentative D call: TRBD1 (6 bases). CDR3 length: 13 residues. Germline V gives CDR1 SGHTA, CDR2 FQGNSA. V was cut by 3 bases and J by 6 bases, with 9 bases left in between. CDR3 region: CASSFGQFNEQFF. The CDR3 DNA sequence: TGTGCCAGCAGCTTTGGACAGTTCAATGAGCAGTTCTTC. The full variable domain, rest sourced from reference TRBV7-2 and TRBJ2-1, is GAGVSQSPSNKVTEKGKDVELRCDPISGHTALYWYRQSLGQGLEFLIYFQGNSAPDKSGLPSDRFSAERTGGSVSTLTIQRTQQEDSAVYLCASSFGQFNEQFFGPGTRLTVL.

The chain joins TRBV5-1 to TRBJ2-7; 12 positions match TRBD1. The CDR3 consists of 15 residues. Trimming cost V 3 bases and J 5 bases; bases outside gene matches: 6. The germline CDR1 and CDR2 sequences are SGHRS and YFSETQ. The CDR3 sequence is CASSSGGTGGHEQYF. The CDR3 nucleotides read TGCGCCAGCAGCTCAGGCGGGACAGGGGGCCACGAGCAGTACTTC.

V and J are TRBV28 and TRBJ2-7; D uncertain. CDR1 and CDR2 (germline): MDHEN, SYDVKM. This CDR3 contains 11 residues. Trimming removed 6 bases at V and 7 bases at J, with 10 bases between. CDR3 bases: TGTGCCAGCAGCCCCTCGGGTGAGCAGTACTTC. Amino acid sequence: CASSPSGEQYF.

The sample holds one count of this clonotype. The chain is built from TRBV7-2 and TRBJ2-1; TRBD2 agrees at 14 bases. From germline, CDR1 is SGHTA and CDR2 FQGNSA. The CDR3 has 17 residues. After removal of 5 bases from V and 6 bases from J, the junction contained 9 bases not matched to a gene. The CDR3 loop is CASSAPGLAGVLNEQFF. In nucleotides, the CDR3 is TGTGCCAGCAGCGCCCCGGGACTAGCGGGAGTTCTCAATGAGCAGTTCTTC.

The chain employs TRBV29-1 and TRBJ1-2, with TRBD1 as a possible D gene (5 bases). The germline CDR1 and CDR2 sequences are SQVTM and ANQGSEA. The V gene lost 6 bases and the J gene lost 0 bases, with 11 bases spanning the gap. CDR3 length: 13 amino acids. For the CDR3, the DNA is TGCAGCGTAGACAGACAGTCTAACTATGGCTACACCTTC. Translation: CSVDRQSNYGYTF.

This chain links TRBV5-1 with TRBJ2-1; the match to TRBD1 covers 10 bases. V was clipped by 4 bases and J by 11 bases; unmatched bases: 12. The CDR3 sequence is 15 residues long. Germline CDR1 SGHRS, CDR2 YFSETQ. Written as DNA, the CDR3 is TGCGCCAGCAGCCCCCTTAACCGGGACAGGGGACAGCAGTTCTTC. This sequence encodes CASSPLNRDRGQQFF.

V and J are TRBV7-3 and TRBJ2-3; the match to TRBD1 covers 9 bases. Germline V CDR1 and CDR2: SGHTA, FQGTGA. CDR3 length: 15 residues. The V gene end was trimmed by 0 bases and the J gene end by 6 bases; junction bases not matched to a gene: 4. As DNA, the CDR3 is TGTGCCAGCAGCTTAACAGGACAGGGGACCGATACGCAGTATTTT. Amino acid sequence: CASSLTGQGTDTQYF. The complete variable domain, with remaining parts taken from reference TRBV7-3 and TRBJ2-3, reads GAGVSQTPSNKVTEKGKYVELRCDPISGHTALYWYRQSLGQGPEFLIYFQGTGAADDSGLPNDRFFAVRPEGSVSTLKIQRTERGDSAVYLCASSLTGQGTDTQYFGPGTRLTVL.

This chain's CDR3 is CASSLEGTAKGNTIYF. The DNA for the CDR3 is TGCGCCAGCAGCTTGGAGGGGACAGCAAAAGGAAACACCATATATTTT. The chain recombines TRBV5-1 with TRBJ1-3; 7 bases fit TRBD1. The CDR3 has 16 residues. CDR1 and CDR2 from the germline V gene are SGHRS and YFSETQ. V was pared by 0 bases and J by 4 bases, with 7 bases of the junction left unmatched.

J is TRBJ1-1 and V is TRBV19; maybe TRBD1 (5 bases). Trimming removed 3 bases at V and 4 bases at J, with 15 bases between. The CDR3 sequence is 15 residues long. CDR1 and CDR2 (germline): LNHDA, SQIVND (reference sequence). The DNA for the CDR3 is TGTGCCAGTAGTATCCTTGCAGGGTCCGGCACTGAAGCTTTCTTT. Encoded protein: CASSILAGSGTEAFF. Together with reference TRBV19 and TRBJ1-1, the CDR3 gives the full variable domain: DGGITQSPKYLFRKEGQNVTLSCEQNLNHDAMYWYRQDPGQGLRLIYYSQIVNDFQKGDIAEGYSVSREKKESFPLTVTSAQKNPTAFYLCASSILAGSGTEAFFGQGTRLTVV.

V gene TRBV6-1 combines with J gene TRBJ2-2; the match to TRBD2 covers 7 bases. The V gene's germline CDR1 is MNHNS and CDR2 SASEGT. V was pared by 6 bases and J by 7 bases, with 11 bases of the junction left unmatched. The CDR3 runs to 15 residues. The CDR3 DNA sequence: TGTGCCAGCAGATCAGGCGCGGGAGACATCGGGGAGCTGTTTTTT. Translated, it gives CASRSGAGDIGELFF.

The rearrangement links TRBV2 to TRBJ1-5; D is ambiguous. Germline V gene sequence: CDR1 SNHLY, CDR2 FYNNEI. V was trimmed by 4 bases and J by 4 bases, leaving 8 bases between them. The CDR3 consists of 13 residues. The CDR3 is CASSVGTNQPQHF. The CDR3 region has the DNA TGTGCCAGCAGTGTTGGCACTAATCAGCCCCAGCATTTT.

The chain is built from TRBV28 and TRBJ2-7, with D tentatively TRBD1 or TRBD2 (5 bases each). The CDR3 contains 15 residues. Germline CDR1 MDHEN, CDR2 SYDVKM. V was cut by 4 bases and J by 4 bases, with 17 bases left in between. CDR3 DNA sequence: TGTGCCAGCAGTTCAGGGAGACACCTTAATTACGAGCAGTACTTC. This gives the protein CASSSGRHLNYEQYF.

The rearrangement links TRBV6-5 to TRBJ2-5; perhaps D is TRBD1 or TRBD2 (5 bases each). CDR1 and CDR2 from the germline V gene are MNHEY and SVGAGI. V lost 0 bases and J 5 bases, leaving 7 bases between the germline ends. The CDR3 runs 13 residues. In DNA form, the CDR3 reads TGTGCCAGCAGTTACTCGGGACGGGAGACCCAGTACTTC. Protein: CASSYSGRETQYF.

The gene calls are TRBV7-9 and TRBJ2-5, with TRBD2 as a possible D gene (6 bases). This CDR3 contains 13 residues. Germline values: CDR1 SEHNR, CDR2 FQNEAQ (reference sequence). The ends were cut back, 5 bases at V and 9 bases at J, with 16 bases in the middle. The CDR3 sequence is CASSLRETSPQYF. CDR3 coding DNA: TGTGCCAGCAGCCTCCGGGAGACTAGTCCCCAGTACTTC.